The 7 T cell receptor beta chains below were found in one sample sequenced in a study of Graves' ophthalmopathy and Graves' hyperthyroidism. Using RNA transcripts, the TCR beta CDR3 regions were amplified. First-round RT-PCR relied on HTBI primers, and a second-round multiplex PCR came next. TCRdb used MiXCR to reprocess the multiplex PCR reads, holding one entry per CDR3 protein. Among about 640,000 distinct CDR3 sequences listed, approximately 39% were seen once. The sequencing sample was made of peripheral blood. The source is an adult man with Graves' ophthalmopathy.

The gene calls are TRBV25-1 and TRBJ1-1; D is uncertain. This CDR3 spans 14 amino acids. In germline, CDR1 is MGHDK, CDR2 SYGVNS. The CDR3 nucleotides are TGTGCTAGGAGATTAGGCAACAGGAACACTGAAGCTTTCTTT. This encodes CARRLGNRNTEAFF.

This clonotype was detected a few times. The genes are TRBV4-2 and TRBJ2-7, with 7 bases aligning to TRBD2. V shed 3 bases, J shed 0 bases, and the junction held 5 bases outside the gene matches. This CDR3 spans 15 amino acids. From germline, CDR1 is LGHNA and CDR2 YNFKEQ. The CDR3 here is CASSQAGTNSYEQYF. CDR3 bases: TGTGCCAGCAGCCAGGCCGGGACTAACTCCTACGAGCAGTACTTC.

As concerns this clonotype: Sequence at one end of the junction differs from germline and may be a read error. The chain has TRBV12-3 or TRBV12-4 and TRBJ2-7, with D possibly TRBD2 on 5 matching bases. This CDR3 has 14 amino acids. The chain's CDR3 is CAISLGGGPLEQYF. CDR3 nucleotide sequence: TGTGCCATCAGTTTAGGTGGCGGGCCGCTCGAGCAGTACTTC.

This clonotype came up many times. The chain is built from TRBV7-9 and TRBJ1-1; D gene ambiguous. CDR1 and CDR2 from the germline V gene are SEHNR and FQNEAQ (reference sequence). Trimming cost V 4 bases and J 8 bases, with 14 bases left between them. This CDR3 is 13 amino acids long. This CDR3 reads CASSWSAGKEAFF. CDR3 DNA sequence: TGTGCCAGCAGCTGGTCAGCGGGAAAAGAAGCTTTCTTT.

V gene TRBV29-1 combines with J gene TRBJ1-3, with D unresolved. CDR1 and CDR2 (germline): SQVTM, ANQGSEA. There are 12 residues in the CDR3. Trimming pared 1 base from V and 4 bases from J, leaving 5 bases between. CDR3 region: CSVEVQGNTIYF. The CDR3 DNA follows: TGCAGCGTTGAAGTGCAGGGAAACACCATATATTTT. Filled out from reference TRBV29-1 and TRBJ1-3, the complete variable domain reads SAVISQKPSRDICQRGTSLTIQCQVDSQVTMMFWYRQQPGQSLTLIATANQGSEATYESGFVIDKFPISRPNLTFSTLTVSNMSPEDSSIYLCSVEVQGNTIYFGEGSWLTVV.

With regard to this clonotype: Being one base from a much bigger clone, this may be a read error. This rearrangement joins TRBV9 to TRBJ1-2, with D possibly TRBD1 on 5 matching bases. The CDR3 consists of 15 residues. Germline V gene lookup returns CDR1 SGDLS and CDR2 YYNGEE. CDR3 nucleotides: TGTGCCAGCAGCGTAGATATGGGGGGGAGTAATGGCTGCACCTTC. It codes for CASSVDMGGSNGCTF.

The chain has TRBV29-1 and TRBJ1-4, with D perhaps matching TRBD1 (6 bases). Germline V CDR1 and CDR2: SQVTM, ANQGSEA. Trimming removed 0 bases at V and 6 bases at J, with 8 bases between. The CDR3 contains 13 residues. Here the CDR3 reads CSVEDRGYEKLFF. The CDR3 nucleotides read TGCAGCGTTGAAGACAGGGGATATGAAAAACTGTTTTTT.